This T cell receptor beta chain was captured in a study of control samples from healthy donors and cancer patients (dated by TCRdb to between 2020 and 2021). Via the germline V gene, CDR1 is SGHTA and CDR2 FQGTGA. The CDR3 sequence holds 16 residues, the cysteine and phenylalanine included. Solely the CDR3 DNA is kept, with 48 bases framed from the first base. V gives up 1 base and J gives up 1 base, and the segment between their germline ends measures 13 bases. On this clone: It has no known antigen specificity. Base quality data are lacking; no much larger clone is found one base away.

Library generation was performed with the immunoSEQ multiplex PCR assay. TCRdb provides this immuneACCESS table in a form limited to in-frame rearrangements. Some clones are lacking; in checked studies, under half of them reflect an unresolved V gene, and why the rest are absent is not known. Within this sample are about 28,000 clones, with approximately 90% of them counted one time only. Together, the top ten hold about 1.5% of the sample. Source material: PBMCs. The V and J segments used are TRBV7-3 and TRBJ1-1; a weak D assignment points to TRBD1 (6 bases agree). This TCR derives from a woman between 35 and 50 years old with lung cancer. The sequence in DNA is TGTGCCAGCAGCTTAATGGGGGGCCCCGGGAACACTGAAGCTTTCTTT. Translated, this is CASSLMGGPGNTEAFF.